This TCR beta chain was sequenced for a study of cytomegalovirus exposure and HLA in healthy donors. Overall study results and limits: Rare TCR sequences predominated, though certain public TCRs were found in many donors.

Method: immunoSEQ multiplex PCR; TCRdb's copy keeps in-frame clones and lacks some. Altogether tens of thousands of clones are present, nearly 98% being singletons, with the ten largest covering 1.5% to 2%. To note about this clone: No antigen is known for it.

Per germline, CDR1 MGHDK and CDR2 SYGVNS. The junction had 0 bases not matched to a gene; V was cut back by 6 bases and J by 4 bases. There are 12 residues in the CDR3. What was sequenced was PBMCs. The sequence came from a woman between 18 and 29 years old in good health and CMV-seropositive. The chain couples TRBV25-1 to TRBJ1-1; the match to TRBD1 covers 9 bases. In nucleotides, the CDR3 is TGTGCCAGCAGGGACAGGGGCACTGAAGCTTTCTTT. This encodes CASRDRGTEAFF.